The 25 T cell receptor beta chains given below trace back to one sample, sequenced in a study of Graves' ophthalmopathy and Graves' hyperthyroidism. Amplified TCR beta CDR3 regions were obtained using RNA transcripts as template. RT-PCR with HTBI primers came first, then second-round multiplex PCR. From the multiplex PCR reads, TCRdb called clonotypes with MiXCR, one entry per CDR3 protein. The sample comprises 200,000 to 250,000 distinct CDR3 sequences, around 45% of which are singletons, and roughly 50% rests with the top ten. Sample: peripheral blood. The source is an adult man with Graves' ophthalmopathy.

This chain joins TRBV24-1 and TRBJ2-2, with D tentatively TRBD2 (6 bases). From germline, CDR1 is KGHDR and CDR2 SFDVKD. Trimming took off 4 bases at V and 0 bases at J, with 8 bases between the two ends. The CDR3 consists of 15 residues. CDR3 sequence reads: CATSDRTTNTGELFF. As DNA, the CDR3 is TGTGCCACCAGTGACCGGACTACGAACACCGGGGAGCTGTTTTTT.

This rearrangement joins TRBV9 to TRBJ1-1; possible D gene TRBD1, 5 bases. The CDR3 is 14 amino acids. Trimming pared 4 bases from V and 10 bases from J, leaving 20 bases between. Germline V gene data show CDR1 as SGDLS and CDR2 as YYNGEE. This CDR3 reads CASSRPAIGGTAFF. The CDR3 nucleotides read TGTGCCAGCAGCCGACCTGCTATCGGGGGGACAGCTTTCTTT.

The CDR3 reads CATSDPRTSPGELFF. The CDR3, as DNA: TGTGCCACCAGTGACCCCCGGACCTCTCCCGGGGAGCTGTTTTTT. V gene TRBV24-1 combines with J gene TRBJ2-2, with unresolved D. The CDR3 runs to 15 residues. The V end was cut by 4 bases, the J end by 6 bases, with 14 bases between. Germline CDR1 and CDR2: KGHDR and SFDVKD.

This chain's CDR3 is CASSLRDNGGYGYTF. The CDR3 DNA reads TGTGCCAGCAGCCTCCGGGACAACGGAGGGTATGGCTACACCTTC. This chain connects TRBV25-1 to TRBJ1-2; tentatively, D is TRBD1 (6 bases). Germline lookup yields CDR1 MGHDK and CDR2 SYGVNS. This CDR3 has 15 amino acids. The ends were cut back, 6 bases at V and 5 bases at J, with 19 bases in the middle.

The chain links TRBV7-6 to TRBJ1-4; 8 nucleotides match TRBD1. Germline V gene data show CDR1 as SGHVS and CDR2 as FNYEAQ. J gave up 5 bases and V 5 bases, and 7 bases lay outside the gene matches. The length of the CDR3 is 15 residues. The CDR3 spells CASSVPRTGNEKLFF. CDR3 DNA: TGTGCCAGCAGCGTTCCCCGGACAGGGAATGAAAAACTGTTTTTT.

This clonotype was detected once. V gene TRBV29-1 combines with J gene TRBJ1-1, with D hard to call. This CDR3 region has 11 residues. The germline V gene has CDR1 SQVTM and CDR2 ANQGSEA. Trimming took 8 bases from V and 0 from J, leaving 7 bases between them. CDR3 nucleotide sequence: TGCAGCTTGAGCATGAACACTGAAGCTTTCTTT. Translation gives CSLSMNTEAFF.

A note on this clonotype: At one end, the junction sequence differs from germline, possibly due to a read error. V usage is TRBV2 and J usage is TRBJ2-2; no clear D gene. The CDR3 is made up of 15 amino acids. CDR1 and CDR2 (germline): SNHLY, FYNNEI. CDR3 nucleotide sequence: TGTGCCGGCAGTGAAAAGATAATAGTCCCCGGGGAGCTGTTTTTT. It encodes CAGSEKIIVPGELFF.

The rearrangement joins TRBV19 to TRBJ1-5; D unresolved. V gave up 3 bases and J gave up 7 bases, with 7 bases separating them. Germline V CDR1 and CDR2: LNHDA, SQIVND (reference sequence). CDR3 length: 12 amino acids. Here the CDR3 reads CASSMLVQPQHF. The CDR3 bases are TGTGCCAGTAGTATGCTGGTACAGCCCCAGCATTTT. The variable domain in full, completed from reference TRBV19 and TRBJ1-5, reads DGGITQSPKYLFRKEGQNVTLSCEQNLNHDAMYWYRQDPGQGLRLIYYSQIVNDFQKGDIAEGYSVSREKKESFPLTVTSAQKNPTAFYLCASSMLVQPQHFGDGTRLSIL.

V and J are TRBV12-3 or TRBV12-4 and TRBJ2-7; possibly TRBD1 for D (6 bases). CDR3 length: 12 residues. V was shortened by 3 bases and J by 9 bases, with 12 bases between the two germline ends. CDR3 nucleotide sequence: TGTGCCAGCAGTTTTGGGGGCCCGGGGCAGTACTTC. Residues: CASSFGGPGQYF.

The V gene is TRBV2, the J gene TRBJ1-2; 8 bases agree with TRBD1. The V gene end was trimmed by 3 bases and the J gene end by 7 bases; junction bases not matched to a gene: 13. The CDR3 runs to 16 residues. From germline, CDR1 is SNHLY and CDR2 FYNNEI. The DNA for the CDR3 is TGTGCCAGCAGTGACAGGGGACAGGTCATGTTGGGTGGCTACACCTTC. Its translation: CASSDRGQVMLGGYTF.

A word on this clonotype: It may be a read error: a sequence one base away is much more abundant. A read error is likely, as this CDR3 ends without the conserved phenylalanine or tryptophan. CDR3: CSVSTGEAFL. The CDR3 nucleotides are TGCAGCGTTTCGACAGGGGAAGCTTTCCTT. The J gene is TRBJ1-1, the V gene TRBV29-1, with 7 nucleotides matching TRBD1. Trimming cost V 5 bases and J 8 bases; bases outside gene matches: 2. Germline loops: CDR1 SQVTM, CDR2 ANQGSEA. The CDR3 length is 10 residues.

This clonotype was detected once. A read error is possible here, since a much larger clone lies one base away. The rearrangement joins TRBV29-1 to TRBJ1-1; D may be TRBD1 (5 bases). This CDR3 has 12 amino acids. The ends were cut back, 5 bases at V and 0 bases at J, with 7 bases in the middle. The germline gives CDR1 SQVTM, CDR2 ANQGSEA. The CDR3: CSVSGMNTEAFF. The CDR3 nucleotides are TGCAGCGTTTCAGGGATGAACACTGAAGCTTTCTTT.

The V call is TRBV4-1, the J call TRBJ2-5, with 13 bases aligning to TRBD2. The trim removed 4 bases at V and 5 bases at J, leaving 1 base unmatched. The CDR3 is 14 amino acids. The germline V gene has CDR1 MGHRA and CDR2 YSYEKL. The CDR3 DNA is TGCGCCAGCAGCCGGGGACTAGCGGGGGAGACCCAGTACTTC. The encoded protein is CASSRGLAGETQYF.

The count of this clonotype is one. The CDR3 reads CASSFQGQGPYEQYF. The DNA of the CDR3 is TGCGCCAGCAGCTTCCAAGGACAGGGTCCCTACGAGCAGTACTTC. The V and J genes are TRBV5-1 and TRBJ2-7; 8 bases fit TRBD1. Per germline, CDR1 SGHRS and CDR2 YFSETQ. V lost 2 bases to trimming and J lost 2 bases; unmatched junction nucleotides: 6. The CDR3 contains 15 residues.

V gene TRBV20-1 combines with J gene TRBJ1-3; D might be TRBD1 (6 bases). With 0 bases removed from V and 4 bases from J, the gap between germline ends came to 16 bases. The CDR3 loop spans 16 amino acids. CDR1 and CDR2 from the germline V gene are DFQATT and SNEGSKA (reference sequence). The CDR3 spells CSAREARGSPGNTIYF. The CDR3, as DNA: TGCAGTGCTAGAGAGGCGAGGGGGTCACCCGGAAACACCATATATTTT.

This chain joins TRBV10-2 and TRBJ2-5, with D tentatively TRBD1 (6 bases). CDR3 length: 16 amino acids. Germline V lookup: CDR1 WSHSY, CDR2 SAAADI. Trimming shortened V by 5 bases and J by 1 base, and 17 bases separated the two germline ends. The CDR3 here is CASSKSVQGPQETQYF. The CDR3 DNA follows: TGCGCCAGCAGTAAAAGCGTACAGGGACCCCAAGAGACCCAGTACTTC.

This clonotype was recorded once. The chain employs TRBV19 and TRBJ2-5; the D is unclear. V lost 6 bases and J lost 6, with 17 bases in between. The CDR3 has 14 amino acids. Germline-derived CDR1 and CDR2 are LNHDA and SQIVND (reference sequence). The CDR3 here is CASSPGVDRKTQYF. DNA for the CDR3: TGTGCCAGTAGCCCAGGCGTGGACCGAAAGACCCAGTACTTC.

This clonotype was recorded a few times. CDR3 sequence: CASSLGHAVSPSDEQYF. The CDR3 coding sequence is TGCGCCAGCAGCTTGGGGCACGCTGTCTCCCCCTCGGATGAGCAGTACTTC. The V call is TRBV5-1, the J call TRBJ2-7; D unresolved. V lost 0 bases and J lost 7, with 23 bases in between. CDR3 length: 17 residues. Per germline, CDR1 SGHRS and CDR2 YFSETQ. The whole variable domain, remainder taken from reference TRBV5-1 and TRBJ2-7, is KAGVTQTPRYLIKTRGQQVTLSCSPISGHRSVSWYQQTPGQGLQFLFEYFSETQRNKGNFPGRFSGRQFSNSRSEMNVSTLELGDSALYLCASSLGHAVSPSDEQYFGPGTRLTVT.

This clonotype was seen repeatedly, ten times or more. This chain joins TRBV6-5 and TRBJ2-5; D gene ambiguous. This CDR3 contains 12 residues. Per the germline V gene, CDR1 is MNHEY and CDR2 is SVGAGI. Trimming took 4 bases from V and 2 from J, leaving 5 bases between them. CDR3 region: CASSSLQETQYF. For the CDR3, the DNA is TGTGCCAGCAGTTCCTTACAAGAGACCCAGTACTTC.

This clonotype showed up just a few times. The J gene is TRBJ2-6, the V gene TRBV24-1, with unresolved D. With 6 bases removed from V and 0 bases from J, the gap between germline ends came to 17 bases. CDR1 is KGHDR, CDR2 SFDVKD, per germline. CDR3 length: 18 amino acids. The CDR3 region is CATSNGRFEDSGANVLTF. CDR3 DNA sequence: TGTGCCACCAGTAATGGAAGATTTGAAGACTCTGGGGCCAACGTCCTGACTTTC.

In this sample, this clonotype turned up a few times. The chain is built from TRBV12-3 or TRBV12-4 and TRBJ1-2; 9 positions match TRBD1. With V trimmed by 5 bases and J by 8 bases, 9 bases remained unmatched. This CDR3 has 14 residues. CDR3 sequence reads: CASSLYRGREGYTF. As DNA, the CDR3 is TGTGCCAGCAGTCTTTACAGGGGGCGTGAGGGCTACACCTTC.

The chain uses TRBV7-9 and TRBJ1-6, with D perhaps matching TRBD1 (5 bases). The CDR3 has 13 amino acids. CDR1 and CDR2 from the germline V gene are SEHNR and FQNEAQ (reference sequence). V was trimmed by 7 bases and J by 7 bases, leaving 11 bases between them. CDR3 amino acids: CASTSGQNSPLHF. The CDR3 DNA follows: TGTGCCAGCACATCAGGACAAAATTCACCCCTCCACTTT.

This clonotype has at least ten counts. This sequence joins TRBV24-1 and TRBJ2-6; D is ambiguous. Germline CDR1 and CDR2: KGHDR and SFDVKD. CDR3 length: 14 amino acids. Trimming removed 12 bases at V and 2 bases at J, with 13 bases between. The CDR3 nucleotides read TGTGCCTCGAGACCCGAACCTGGGGCCAACGTCCTGACTTTC. Translated: CASRPEPGANVLTF.

The J gene is TRBJ2-5, the V gene TRBV7-9, with D maybe TRBD1 (6 bases). Trimming shortened V by 5 bases and J by 5 bases, and 15 bases separated the two germline ends. Germline CDR1 and CDR2: SEHNR and FQNEAQ (reference sequence). This CDR3 is built from 14 residues. CDR3 in amino acids: CASSPQGNHETQYF. DNA of the CDR3: TGTGCCAGCAGCCCACAGGGAAATCACGAGACCCAGTACTTC.

Ten or more counts support this clonotype. J is TRBJ2-7 and V is TRBV24-1; 12 bases are a match to TRBD1. Germline CDR1 KGHDR, CDR2 SFDVKD. CDR3 length: 15 residues. Trimming removed 4 bases from V and 3 bases from J; junction bases left unmatched: 3. The CDR3 nucleotides read TGTGCCACCAGTGAAGGGACAGGGGGCCTCTACGAGCAGTACTTC. Translating it yields CATSEGTGGLYEQYF.